A single sample is the source of the 4 T cell receptor beta chains below, sequenced in a study of graft-versus-host responses after intestinal transplantation. Using immunoSEQ multiplex PCR, the repertoire was profiled, and TCRdb retains in-frame clones only, with some absent. Among approximately 60,000 clones listed, about 90% were seen once. The source material was PBMCs, sampled 26 days after transplant. These receptors all stem from a human patient who received an intestinal transplant, so some T cells may come from the graft donor.

The chain uses TRBV6-1 and TRBJ2-1; 10 bases fit TRBD1. Trimming removed 8 bases from V and 10 bases from J; junction bases left unmatched: 5. CDR1 MNHNS and CDR2 SASEGT come from the germline V gene. This CDR3 is 12 amino acids long. CDR3 sequence reads: CASWDRGWEQFF. CDR3 DNA sequence: TGTGCCAGCTGGGACAGGGGCTGGGAGCAGTTCTTC.

The V and J genes are TRBV11-2 and TRBJ2-5; 9 bases agree with TRBD1. The CDR3 is 15 residues long. The trim removed 3 bases at V and 4 bases at J, leaving 6 bases unmatched. Germline CDR1 SGHAT, CDR2 FQNNGV. Here the CDR3 DNA reads TGTGCCAGCAGCTTCCCACAGGGGGCCCGAGAGACCCAGTACTTC. This translates into CASSFPQGARETQYF.

The chain links TRBV28 to TRBJ2-7, with 9 nucleotides matching TRBD2. The CDR3 is made up of 15 amino acids. V was pared by 3 bases and J by 4 bases, with 7 bases of the junction left unmatched. Looked up from germline, CDR1 is MDHEN and CDR2 is SYDVKM. The CDR3 region has the DNA TGTGCCAGCAGTTTGATTCCTAGCGGGACGTACGAGCAGTACTTC. Translation: CASSLIPSGTYEQYF.

The chain has TRBV27 and TRBJ2-3; TRBD2 aligns across 9 bases. The V gene's germline CDR1 is MNHEY and CDR2 SMNVEV (reference sequence). The CDR3 extends over 16 amino acids. J lost 2 bases, V lost 7 bases, and 10 bases had no gene match. CDR3 protein: CASTPIAGAITDTQYF. The CDR3 coding sequence is TGTGCCAGCACCCCTATAGCGGGGGCTATCACAGATACGCAGTATTTT.